The rows below give T cell receptor beta chains drawn from one sample of a study of cytomegalovirus exposure and HLA in healthy donors. The assay was immunoSEQ multiplex PCR, and TCRdb's table has in-frame clones only and misses some. The table includes around 78,000 clones, roughly 60% detected once. Input material: PBMCs. The receptors shown here come from a man younger than 40 in good health and CMV-seropositive. Each CDR3 is given with its conserved first and last residue. Each record gives: J gene, D gene, V gene, clone size, CDR3 DNA, CDR3 protein. The D gene is left open where the match is weak. Clone size is not always given. Where it is, it says once, few, many or a class for expanded clones.

>TRBJ1-4|NA|TRBV15|NA
TGTGCCTCCTCCGTTCCCTATAATGAAAAACTGTTTTTT
CASSVPYNEKLFF
>TRBJ2-2|TRBD2|TRBV6-1|NA
TGTGCCAGCAGGTGGAGCGGGGGGAACACCGGGGAGCTGTTTTTT
CASRWSGGNTGELFF
>TRBJ2-1|TRBD2|TRBV4-1|once
TGCGCCAGCAGGACCGGGGCGGGAGGCTTCTCCTACAATGAGCAGTTCTTC
CASRTGAGGFSYNEQFF
>TRBJ2-3|NA|TRBV9|NA
TGTGCCAGCAGCGTAGCGGGAGAGTTCACAGATACGCAGTATTTT
CASSVAGEFTDTQYF
>TRBJ2-7|NA|TRBV5-1|NA
TGCGCCAGCAGCTTGGGACAAGGCGACGAGCAGTACTTC
CASSLGQGDEQYF
>TRBJ2-3|TRBD2|TRBV7-2|NA
TGTGCCAGCAGCCCTAGCGGGAGTACAGATACGCAGTATTTT
CASSPSGSTDTQYF
>TRBJ1-1|NA|TRBV7-3|NA
TGTGCCAGCAGCCAGGACACGAACACTGAAGCTTTCTTT
CASSQDTNTEAFF
>TRBJ2-5|NA|TRBV6-5|NA
TGTGCCAGCAGTAGCAGGGGTGAGACCCAGTACTTC
CASSSRGETQYF
>TRBJ1-2|TRBD1|TRBV27|NA
TGTGCCAGCAGTTTACAGGGGGCTAACTATGGCTACACCTTC
CASSLQGANYGYTF
>TRBJ1-1|TRBD1|TRBV15|NA
TGTGCCACCAGCAGAGTTGACAGGGCTGAAGCTTTCTTT
CATSRVDRAEAFF
>TRBJ2-7|NA|TRBV11-2|few
TGTGCCAGCAGATTCGGAGGGCGCGAGCAGTACTTC
CASRFGGREQYF
>TRBJ1-6|NA|TRBV15|NA
TGTGCCACCAGCAGAGATATTGGCAGTCTAGATTATAATTCACCCCTCCACTTT
CATSRDIGSLDYNSPLHF
>TRBJ1-6|TRBD1|TRBV5-6|NA
TGTGCCAGCAAGCAGGGGGATAGCTCCTATAATTCACCCCTCCACTTT
CASKQGDSSYNSPLHF
>TRBJ2-7|TRBD2|TRBV6-1|NA
TGTGCCAGCAGTGAGCCGCCTGCTAGCGGGTTTGCTAGCTCCTACGAGCAGTACTTC
CASSEPPASGFASSYEQYF
>TRBJ2-1|TRBD2|TRBV2|NA
TGTGCCAGCACCGGGAGCGGGAGGAGCTACAATGAGCAGTTCTTC
CASTGSGRSYNEQFF
>TRBJ2-5|TRBD2|TRBV6-5|NA
TGTGCCAGCACCCCTTTCGGGGGGACGGAGACCCAGTACTTC
CASTPFGGTETQYF
>TRBJ1-1|TRBD1|TRBV6-6|NA
TGTGCCAGCTGCACATCAGGGGGCGAAGGCACTGAAGCTTTCTTT
CASCTSGGEGTEAFF
>TRBJ1-1|NA|TRBV29-1|NA
TGCAGCGTTGAAGATCCCCAGGCCTTCGTTCGAATGAACACTGAAGCTTTCTTT
CSVEDPQAFVRMNTEAFF
>TRBJ2-2|TRBD1|TRBV15|NA
TGTGCCACCAGCAGCTCCGGGACAGGCCCTTTCACCGGGGAGCTGTTTTTT
CATSSSGTGPFTGELFF
>TRBJ2-2|TRBD1|TRBV5-1|NA
TGCGCCAGCAGACCGCCGGGACAGGGGAACACCGGGGAGCTGTTTTTT
CASRPPGQGNTGELFF
>TRBJ2-1|TRBD2|TRBV7-9|NA
TGTGCCAGCAGCTTAATCAGTCGCGGGGGGGCTTATGAGCAGTTCTTC
CASSLISRGGAYEQFF
>TRBJ2-7|NA|TRBV7-9|NA
TGTGCCAGCGGACAGTTCCCCTACGAGCAGTACTTC
CASGQFPYEQYF
>TRBJ1-1|NA|TRBV18|NA
TGTGCCAGCTCACCACGGGACAAGAACACTGAAGCTTTCTTT
CASSPRDKNTEAFF
>TRBJ2-7|TRBD1|TRBV4-1|NA
TGCGCCAGCAGCCAACAACCCCAGGGACAGGGCATCCACGAGCAGTACTTC
CASSQQPQGQGIHEQYF
>TRBJ1-2|NA|TRBV7-9|NA
TGTGCCAGCAGCTTAGTGCAGGAAACCATCTATGGCTACACCTTC
CASSLVQETIYGYTF
>TRBJ2-7|NA|TRBV5-4|NA
TGTGCCAGCAGCTTTACCAGCGGAGCTGACTACGAGCAGTACTTC
CASSFTSGADYEQYF
>TRBJ1-1|NA|TRBV7-3|NA
TGTGCCAGCAGCCAAAATGGGGGCACGGTCACTGAAGCTTTCTTT
CASSQNGGTVTEAFF
>TRBJ2-5|TRBD1|TRBV2|NA
TGTGCCAGCTTAAGGACAGGGGGCGGACAAGAGACCCAGTACTTC
CASLRTGGGQETQYF
>TRBJ2-7|NA|TRBV27|NA
TGTGCCAGCAGTTTAGCGGGGTTTTCCTACGAGCAGTACTTC
CASSLAGFSYEQYF
>TRBJ1-3|NA|TRBV7-9|once
TGTGCCAGCAGCTTAGATGGCGGTCGGGGAAACACCATATATTTT
CASSLDGGRGNTIYF
>TRBJ1-5|NA|TRBV15|NA
TGTGCCACCAGCAGAGATCGGTCTCCGGGGCCCCAGCATTTT
CATSRDRSPGPQHF
>TRBJ2-7|NA|TRBV7-9|NA
TGTGCCAGCAGCTTAGAAGGTGGGCTGAGAAAAGGCGAGCAGTACTTC
CASSLEGGLRKGEQYF
>TRBJ1-1|TRBD1|TRBV30|NA
TGTGCCGAAACAGGGGACATGAACACTGAAGCTTTCTTT
CAETGDMNTEAFF
>TRBJ1-1|TRBD1|TRBV18|NA
TGTGCCAGCTCACCAAGGACAGGCGTGAACACTGAAGCTTTCTTT
CASSPRTGVNTEAFF
>TRBJ2-2|NA|TRBV7-9|NA
TGTGCCAGCAGCCAATCCACCGGGGAGCTGTTTTTT
CASSQSTGELFF
>TRBJ1-2|TRBD1|TRBV6-5|NA
TGTGCCAGCAGCTCGACAGGGTGGGGCTATGGCTACACCTTC
CASSSTGWGYGYTF
>TRBJ1-2|TRBD1|TRBV28|NA
TGTGCCAGCAGTTCCTCCCGGGGGACAGCCTATGGCTACACCTTC
CASSSSRGTAYGYTF
>TRBJ1-6|NA|TRBV25-1|NA
TGTGCCAGCAGTGAATTCCGGGGTGCCTATAATTCACCCCTCCACTTT
CASSEFRGAYNSPLHF
>TRBJ2-7|NA|TRBV5-6|NA
TGTGCCAGCAGCTTGATATTGTGGCAGGGTGGCTACGAGCAGTACTTC
CASSLILWQGGYEQYF
>TRBJ2-7|TRBD1|TRBV7-9|once
TGTGCCAGCAGCCTGACAGGGCTCGAGCAGTACTTC
CASSLTGLEQYF
>TRBJ1-2|TRBD1|TRBV5-1|NA
TGCGCCAGCAGGGGGACAGGGGGACCGAATGGCTACACCTTC
CASRGTGGPNGYTF
>TRBJ2-3|TRBD2|TRBV5-4|NA
TGTGCCAGCAGCTCCGAACCTAGCGGGGGGCCCACAGATACGCAGTATTTT
CASSSEPSGGPTDTQYF
>TRBJ2-1|TRBD2|TRBV29-1|many
TGCAGCGTTGAATCAGGTAGCGGGGACATCAATGAGCAGTTCTTC
CSVESGSGDINEQFF
>TRBJ2-2|NA|TRBV11-3|NA
TGTGCCAGCAGCTTAGTTCGGGGAATGGGAAGCACCGGGGAGCTGTTTTTT
CASSLVRGMGSTGELFF
>TRBJ2-7|TRBD2|TRBV5-1|NA
TGCGCCAGCAGCCCCGGGGGGGCCTACGAGCAGTACTTC
CASSPGGAYEQYF
>TRBJ2-5|NA|TRBV2|NA
TGTGCCAGCAGCGCAGGGGAAGAGACCCGGTACTTC
CASSAGEETRYF
>TRBJ2-3|TRBD2|TRBV7-3|NA
TGTGCCAGCAGCCCTCGGACTAGCGGGAGGCGGAGCACAGATACGCAGTATTTT
CASSPRTSGRRSTDTQYF
>TRBJ2-7|TRBD1|TRBV30|NA
TGTGCCTGGAGTGGCGGGACAGGGACCTACGAGCAGTACTTC
CAWSGGTGTYEQYF
>TRBJ2-3|TRBD2|TRBV4-2|NA
TGTGCCAGCAGCCCCACCCCTAGCGGGAGTGCAGATACGCAGTATTTT
CASSPTPSGSADTQYF
>TRBJ2-3|NA|TRBV6-5|NA
TGTGCCAGCAGTTACGAGCAGGGAAGCACAGATACGCAGTATTTT
CASSYEQGSTDTQYF